The entry below describes one T cell receptor beta chain. No antigen is known for it. No much larger clone exists at a distance of one base, and base qualities are not known. V trim: 3 bases; J trim: 6 bases; unmatched bases: 6. The germline V gene specifies SGDLS as CDR1 and YYNGEE as CDR2. CDR3 length: 14 amino acids, cysteine to phenylalanine. The entry retains the CDR3 DNA only, 42 bases that are in frame from base 1. These data come from a study of T cell changes during pregnancy in multiple sclerosis (dated by TCRdb to between 2017 and 2020). Concerning the study at large: Changes in the T cell repertoire over the course of pregnancy were examined in this study in women with multiple sclerosis.

Library preparation used the immunoSEQ multiplex PCR assay. TCRdb holds this immuneACCESS table with in-frame rearrangements only. Some clones are missing; in checked studies, unresolved V genes explain under half, and the rest has no known cause. Present in this sample are about 65,000 clones, approximately 92% of which were seen just once. Approximately 2.8% of the sample is in the top ten clones. The material was CD8+ T cells from peripheral blood mononuclear cells, obtained in the third trimester of pregnancy. The TCR comes from a female donor in good health, enrolled as a control in a pregnancy study. The chain couples TRBV9 to TRBJ2-7, with 10 junctional bases fitting TRBD1. The CDR3 region reads CASSAGTGDVEQYF. The bases read TGTGCCAGCAGCGCCGGGACAGGGGACGTCGAGCAGTACTTC.